These 27 T cell receptor beta chains originate from one sample sequenced in a study of beta chain features in type 1 diabetes. cDNA synthesis used the whole RNA isolate, giving expressed TCRB sequences. The method was immunoSEQ multiplex PCR; TCRdb's version includes in-frame clones alone and lacks a portion of them. The sample has a few hundred thousand clones; 27% are singletons. Material for sequencing was central memory CD4+ T cells from blood. The receptors here all came from a man aged 30-40 years in good health.

This sequence joins TRBV7-9 and TRBJ2-3; TRBD2 aligns across 9 bases. Germline CDR1 and CDR2: SEHNR and FQNEAQ (reference sequence). Trimming at V came to 6 bases and at J to 6 bases, leaving 13 bases not matched to a gene. The CDR3 has 16 amino acids. The CDR3 sequence is CASSPSTSGPSDTQYF. The CDR3 DNA reads as TGTGCCAGCAGTCCCAGCACTAGCGGGCCCTCGGATACGCAGTATTTT.

In its sample, this clone was seen a few times. Other nucleotide sequences in the sample specify the same CDR3. The CDR3 DNA follows: TGTGCCAGCTCACCCGACCGCAATCAGCCCCAGCATTTT. This sequence encodes CASSPDRNQPQHF. The rearrangement uses TRBV18 and TRBJ1-5, with D unresolved. CDR1 and CDR2 (germline): KGHSH, LQKENI. The V gene lost 3 bases and the J gene lost 2 bases, with 5 bases spanning the gap. This CDR3 has 13 residues.

This clone was seen more than once but under ten times. The chain recombines TRBV6-6 with TRBJ1-6; D remains unclear. From germline, CDR1 is MNHNY and CDR2 SVGAGI (reference sequence). The CDR3 runs 11 residues. The V end was cut by 2 bases, the J end by 18 bases, with 11 bases between. CDR3 sequence reads: CASSYPRNGHF. CDR3 coding DNA: TGTGCCAGCAGTTACCCCAGGAACGGCCACTTT.

The chain recombines TRBV28 with TRBJ2-4; 8 nucleotides align to TRBD2. Germline CDR1 MDHEN, CDR2 SYDVKM. The ends lost 5 bases at V and 6 bases at J; junction bases unmatched: 9. This CDR3 spans 15 amino acids. The chain's CDR3 is CASSPPGLGVNIQYF. The CDR3 DNA follows: TGTGCCAGCAGTCCCCCGGGACTAGGGGTAAACATTCAGTACTTC.

This rearrangement joins TRBV28 to TRBJ1-1; weak D call: TRBD1 (5 bases). Germline V lookup: CDR1 MDHEN, CDR2 SYDVKM. V lost 11 bases to trimming and J lost 7 bases, with 20 bases between them. CDR3 length: 13 amino acids. DNA of the CDR3: TGTGCCGTCATGCAGGGTATGGTAGGTGAAGCTTTCTTT. This sequence encodes CAVMQGMVGEAFF.

This clone was counted a few times. The chain couples TRBV28 to TRBJ2-7, with a possible D match to TRBD1 (6 bases). The CDR3 has 14 amino acids. The germline V gene has CDR1 MDHEN and CDR2 SYDVKM. Trimming shortened V by 7 bases and J by 1 base, and 14 bases separated the two germline ends. CDR3 loop: CASTSIRGSYEQYF. The CDR3 DNA reads TGTGCCAGCACCTCAATCAGGGGATCCTACGAGCAGTACTTC.

This CDR3 reads CASSYPNSPLHF. The CDR3 coding sequence is TGTGCCAGCAGTTACCCAAATTCACCCCTCCACTTT. The chain carries TRBV6-5 and TRBJ1-6; no reliable D call. From germline, CDR1 is MNHEY and CDR2 SVGAGI. The CDR3 spans 12 residues. V was pared by 2 bases and J by 7 bases, with 3 bases between.

The V call is TRBV5-1, the J call TRBJ2-5; 7 bases map to TRBD2. From germline, CDR1 is SGHRS and CDR2 YFSETQ. V lost 4 bases to trimming and J lost 5 bases; unmatched junction nucleotides: 5. The CDR3 is made up of 13 amino acids. CDR3 nucleotides: TGCGCCAGCAGCAGGACTAGTGGGGAGACCCAGTACTTC. Translating it yields CASSRTSGETQYF.

In its sample, this clone was seen many times. This chain joins TRBV5-4 and TRBJ2-5; possible D gene TRBD1, 5 bases. Trimming pared 2 bases from V and 5 bases from J, leaving 10 bases between. Looked up from germline, CDR1 is SGHNT and CDR2 is YYREEE (reference sequence). This CDR3 contains 13 residues. CDR3 bases: TGTGCCAGCAGCTTCCAGGGCCAGGAGACCCAGTACTTC. It specifies CASSFQGQETQYF.

This clone was seen a handful of times. The identical CDR3 is also encoded by other nucleotide sequences in the sample. This rearrangement joins TRBV18 to TRBJ2-3; D may be TRBD1 or TRBD2 (5 bases each). V lost 8 bases to trimming and J lost 4 bases, with 7 bases between them. Germline CDR1 and CDR2: KGHSH and LQKENI. The CDR3 runs to 11 residues. CDR3 sequence: CASMGADTQYF. The CDR3 DNA is TGTGCCAGCATGGGGGCAGATACGCAGTATTTT.

This clone was seen a few times. The chain uses TRBV2 and TRBJ2-4, with D perhaps assigned TRBD1 or TRBD2 (5 bases each). Trimming shortened V by 5 bases and J by 2 bases, and 7 bases separated the two germline ends. The CDR3 consists of 13 residues. Germline loops: CDR1 SNHLY, CDR2 FYNNEI. CDR3 nucleotides: TGTGCCAGCAGTAGGGGACCCAAAAACATTCAGTACTTC. This translates into CASSRGPKNIQYF.

The chain carries TRBV5-4 and TRBJ2-3; 11 bases fit TRBD2. The trim removed 4 bases at V and 5 bases at J, leaving 3 bases unmatched. Germline CDR1 SGHNT, CDR2 YYREEE (reference sequence). The CDR3 runs to 14 residues. The CDR3 coding sequence is TGTGCCAGCAGCGCGGGACTAGCGGAAGATACGCAGTATTTT. Encoded protein: CASSAGLAEDTQYF.

This clone was detected ten times or more. The chain has TRBV29-1 and TRBJ2-5, with a possible D match to TRBD2 (7 bases). The CDR3 is made up of 15 amino acids. From germline, CDR1 is SQVTM and CDR2 ANQGSEA. V was clipped by 6 bases and J by 2 bases, with 19 bases between them. This chain's CDR3 is CSVRGGRTYQETQYF. The CDR3 bases are TGCAGCGTGAGGGGGGGAAGGACATATCAAGAGACCCAGTACTTC.

This clone was observed a handful of times. For the CDR3, the DNA is TGTGCCAGCTCTCTATCCCGACTAGGCGAGCAGTACTTC. As protein: CASSLSRLGEQYF. The rearrangement uses TRBV18 and TRBJ2-7, with D maybe TRBD2 (6 bases). CDR3 length: 13 amino acids. V lost 6 bases and J 6 bases, leaving 15 bases between the germline ends. Germline V gives CDR1 KGHSH, CDR2 LQKENI.

This clone came up a few times. The J gene is TRBJ1-3, the V gene TRBV30, with unresolved D. Germline values: CDR1 GTSNPN, CDR2 SVGIG (reference sequence). The CDR3 consists of 16 residues. The ends were cut back, 4 bases at V and 7 bases at J, with 23 bases in the middle. The CDR3: CAWTESGEPTGNTIYF. The CDR3 DNA sequence: TGTGCCTGGACCGAGTCGGGAGAACCAACCGGGAACACCATATATTTT.

This clone was seen a few times. The rearrangement joins TRBV29-1 to TRBJ2-5, with 7 bases matching TRBD2. Trimming took 4 bases from V and 5 from J; bases not matched to a gene: 10. CDR1 SQVTM and CDR2 ANQGSEA come from the germline V gene. The CDR3 runs to 14 residues. The CDR3 nucleotides read TGCAGCGTTGCGGGAGGACCCGGGGGGGAGACCCAGTACTTC. Its translation is CSVAGGPGGETQYF.

Concerning this clone: Other DNA sequences in the sample encode the same CDR3. V usage is TRBV7-2 and J usage is TRBJ2-2; tentatively, D is TRBD1 (6 bases). Per germline, CDR1 SGHTA and CDR2 FQGNSA. The V and J ends lost 4 bases and 5 bases respectively, with 8 bases between them. The CDR3 is 13 residues long. As DNA, the CDR3 is TGTGCCAGCAGCTCTCAGGGGACCGGGGAGCTGTTTTTT. Translated: CASSSQGTGELFF.

This clone has ten or more counts. V gene TRBV6-5 combines with J gene TRBJ1-1; the D is unclear. Germline values: CDR1 MNHEY, CDR2 SVGAGI. This CDR3 is built from 13 residues. V was cut by 0 bases and J by 6 bases, with 8 bases left in between. Here the CDR3 reads CASSYSGYAEAFF. CDR3 bases: TGTGCCAGCAGTTACTCAGGGTATGCTGAAGCTTTCTTT.

V gene TRBV11-2 combines with J gene TRBJ2-3, with TRBD2 matching 8 bases. J lost 3 bases, V lost 3 bases, and 5 bases had no gene match. This CDR3 is 15 amino acids long. The germline CDR1 and CDR2 sequences are SGHAT and FQNNGV. CDR3 DNA: TGTGCCAGCAGCTTTGACGGGAGGGAAACAGATACGCAGTATTTT. It codes for CASSFDGRETDTQYF.

A word on this clone: At the DNA level, this CDR3 is encoded by other sequences in the same sample as well. This sequence joins TRBV30 and TRBJ2-3; D is possibly TRBD1 or TRBD2 (6 bases each). This CDR3 spans 13 amino acids. Trimming cost V 5 bases and J 0 bases, with 9 bases left between them. CDR1 and CDR2 (germline): GTSNPN, SVGIG (reference sequence). CDR3 sequence (DNA): TGTGCCTGGGGGGGGCCAAGCACAGATACGCAGTATTTT. Protein product: CAWGGPSTDTQYF.

The chain employs TRBV19 and TRBJ1-5; no clear D gene. The V gene lost 9 bases and the J gene lost 2 bases, with 8 bases spanning the gap. Germline V gives CDR1 LNHDA, CDR2 SQIVND (reference sequence). The length of the CDR3 is 12 residues. CDR3 coding DNA: TGTGCCAGCCAGCGTGGCAATCAGCCCCAGCATTTT. Encoded protein: CASQRGNQPQHF.

In this sample, this clone turned up a few times. The gene calls are TRBV27 and TRBJ2-1, with 9 positions matching TRBD1. V was clipped by 4 bases and J by 6 bases; unmatched bases: 10. The CDR3 has 16 residues. The V gene's germline CDR1 is MNHEY and CDR2 SMNVEV (reference sequence). The CDR3, as DNA: TGTGCCAGCAGTTCGCCGGAGCGGACAGGGGTCAATGAGCAGTTCTTC. It encodes CASSSPERTGVNEQFF.

This chain links TRBV7-9 with TRBJ2-1; 9 bases agree with TRBD2. The V segment lost 6 bases and the J segment 8 bases; nucleotides outside the gene matches: 17. The CDR3 runs 17 residues. Germline CDR1 reads SEHNR; CDR2 reads FQNEAQ (reference sequence). DNA for the CDR3: TGTGCCAGCAGTCCTTTCTCGGGACTAGCAGGGTATTATGAGCAGTTCTTC. It specifies CASSPFSGLAGYYEQFF.

This clone occurred a few times. This chain links TRBV7-2 with TRBJ2-3, with 12 bases lining up with TRBD2. The V gene end was trimmed by 3 bases and the J gene end by 4 bases; junction bases not matched to a gene: 2. This CDR3 has 15 amino acids. The germline gives CDR1 SGHTA, CDR2 FQGNSA. This CDR3 reads CASSFTSGRPDTQYF. CDR3 nucleotides: TGTGCCAGCAGCTTTACTAGCGGGAGGCCAGATACGCAGTATTTT.

The V and J genes are TRBV5-1 and TRBJ1-2; D gene uncertain. Germline V gene lookup returns CDR1 SGHRS and CDR2 YFSETQ. This CDR3 spans 15 amino acids. Trimming left V 0 bases short and J 7 bases short, with 16 bases between. The CDR3 sequence is CASSLDLSSSGGYTF. DNA of the CDR3: TGCGCCAGCAGCTTGGATCTCTCTTCAAGCGGTGGCTACACCTTC.

This clone was seen a few times. The chain couples TRBV4-2 to TRBJ1-3; maybe TRBD1 (5 bases). V was clipped by 3 bases and J by 8 bases, with 11 bases between them. This CDR3 has 13 amino acids. The germline CDR1 and CDR2 sequences are LGHNA and YNFKEQ. The CDR3 reads CASSQAGTDTIYF. CDR3 in DNA: TGTGCCAGCAGCCAGGCCGGGACCGACACCATATATTTT.

This chain uses TRBV5-4 with TRBJ2-7; D is uncertain. V was cut by 9 bases and J by 0 bases, with 19 bases left in between. CDR1 SGHNT and CDR2 YYREEE come from the germline V gene (reference sequence). The CDR3 sequence is 15 residues long. CDR3 nucleotide sequence: TGTGCCACAGCACCAAACCCGGTGGGCTCCTACGAGCAGTACTTC. Protein: CATAPNPVGSYEQYF. The full variable domain, with the rest looked up from reference TRBV5-4 and TRBJ2-7, is ETGVTQSPTHLIKTRGQQVTLRCSSQSGHNTVSWYQQALGQGPQFIFQYYREEENGRGNFPPRFSGLQFPNYSSELNVNALELDDSALYLCATAPNPVGSYEQYFGPGTRLTVT.